One sample yielded the 29 T cell receptor beta chains listed below, sequenced in a study of Tregs in tolerant kidney transplant recipients. Repertoires were generated with immunoSEQ multiplex PCR, while TCRdb's copy carries only in-frame clones and drops some. The sample lists about 64,000 clones; 87% were seen once. Recipients received nonmyeloablative bone marrow transplants from related graft donors, with transient mixed chimerism. The sample in question was CD4+ T cells from blood (PBMCs), obtained 6 months after the transplant. Receptors originate from a human patient who received a combined kidney and bone marrow transplant. Among the T cells, some may be from the graft donor.

The chain uses TRBV6-1 and TRBJ2-5; 9 bases are a match to TRBD2. The CDR3 contains 16 residues. V trimming: 0 bases; J trimming: 2 bases; junction bases outside the gene matches: 4. Germline lookup yields CDR1 MNHNS and CDR2 SASEGT. This chain's CDR3 is CASSEAPRGGQETQYF. CDR3 in DNA: TGTGCCAGCAGTGAAGCGCCGCGGGGGGGACAAGAGACCCAGTACTTC.

The chain has TRBV7-6 and TRBJ2-3; 13 bases fit TRBD2. The V gene's germline CDR1 is SGHVS and CDR2 FNYEAQ. This CDR3 is 14 amino acids long. Germline trimming cut 3 bases from V and 7 bases from J; bases unmatched to any gene: 1. CDR3 nucleotides: TGTGCCAGCAGCTTGACTAGCGGGAGGAATACGCAGTATTTT. It is translated as CASSLTSGRNTQYF.

The V and J genes are TRBV10-3 and TRBJ2-3; TRBD2 matches 11 bases. The length of the CDR3 is 16 residues. The trim removed 6 bases at V and 2 bases at J, leaving 7 bases unmatched. From germline, CDR1 is ENHRY and CDR2 SYGVKD. The CDR3 DNA reads TGTGCCATCAGCCTTTCGGGACTAGCGGACACAGATACGCAGTATTTT. Encoded protein: CAISLSGLADTDTQYF.

This chain uses TRBV5-1 with TRBJ2-3, with D possibly TRBD1 on 5 matching bases. The germline V gene encodes CDR1 SGHRS and CDR2 YFSETQ. The CDR3 is 15 residues long. Trimming shortened V by 4 bases and J by 3 bases, and 15 bases separated the two germline ends. Written as DNA, the CDR3 is TGCGCCAGCAGCCTAGGGGTGGCGCGAACAGATACGCAGTATTTT. Its protein product is CASSLGVARTDTQYF.

CDR3 loop: CASSPDLAGAYNEQFF. The CDR3 DNA reads TGTGCCAGCAGCCCAGATCTAGCGGGCGCCTACAATGAGCAGTTCTTC. J is TRBJ2-1 and V is TRBV7-6, with 8 bases fitting TRBD2. The CDR3 is 16 amino acids. The V and J ends lost 5 bases and 2 bases, in that order; junction bases with no gene match: 8. Germline V gene sequence: CDR1 SGHVS, CDR2 FNYEAQ.

This clone was seen once. The V gene is TRBV5-6, the J gene TRBJ1-2, with TRBD1 identical over 9 bases. V lost 0 bases and J lost 4; bases outside the gene matches: 7. The CDR3 runs to 16 residues. CDR1 is SGHDT and CDR2 is YYEEEE in the germline V gene. The chain's CDR3 is CASSLGRLGQGYGYTF. The DNA of the CDR3 is TGTGCCAGCAGCTTGGGGCGTTTGGGACAGGGCTATGGCTACACCTTC.

The gene calls are TRBV11-2 and TRBJ1-1, with no clear D. The CDR3 runs 15 residues. CDR1 and CDR2 (germline): SGHAT, FQNNGV. With 0 bases removed from V and 6 bases from J, the gap between germline ends came to 14 bases. CDR3: CASSLDGRILAEAFF. In nucleotides, the CDR3 is TGTGCCAGCAGCTTAGATGGGAGGATTCTGGCTGAAGCTTTCTTT.

CDR3 in DNA: TGTGCCAGCAGCTTAGATAGGGTGGGAGGGAGCAATCAGCCCCAGCATTTT. As protein: CASSLDRVGGSNQPQHF. This chain uses TRBV11-2 with TRBJ1-5; no firm D call. The V gene's germline CDR1 is SGHAT and CDR2 FQNNGV. The CDR3 is 17 residues long. Trimming took off 0 bases at V and 1 base at J, with 13 bases between the two ends.

The chain combines TRBV19 with TRBJ1-2; no reliable D call. Trimming took off 3 bases at V and 5 bases at J, with 7 bases between the two ends. The CDR3 is 12 residues long. From germline, CDR1 is LNHDA and CDR2 SQIVND (reference sequence). CDR3 residues: CASSMSFYGYTF. The DNA of the CDR3 is TGTGCCAGTAGTATGAGCTTTTATGGCTACACCTTC.

The chain is built from TRBV7-9 and TRBJ1-6; D is uncertain. The CDR3 sequence is 13 residues long. Germline assignment: CDR1 SEHNR and CDR2 FQNEAQ (reference sequence). V was cut by 7 bases and J by 12 bases, with 16 bases left in between. CDR3 DNA: TGTGCCAGCAATGGGTCGCGAGGGAAACCCCTCCACTTT. As protein: CASNGSRGKPLHF.

The V call is TRBV19, the J call TRBJ1-1; D is unresolved. V was cut by 3 bases and J by 1 base, with 9 bases left in between. The CDR3 sequence is 14 residues long. From germline, CDR1 is LNHDA and CDR2 SQIVND (reference sequence). The CDR3 region is CASSIPGGNTEAFF. CDR3 nucleotide sequence: TGTGCCAGTAGTATCCCGGGAGGGAACACTGAAGCTTTCTTT. Drawing the rest from reference TRBV19 and TRBJ1-1, the complete variable domain is DGGITQSPKYLFRKEGQNVTLSCEQNLNHDAMYWYRQDPGQGLRLIYYSQIVNDFQKGDIAEGYSVSREKKESFPLTVTSAQKNPTAFYLCASSIPGGNTEAFFGQGTRLTVV.

This clone showed up many times. The rearrangement joins TRBV4-1 to TRBJ2-2; tentative D call: TRBD1 (5 bases). This CDR3 contains 17 residues. Deletions cut 6 bases from V and 1 base from J, with 18 bases between. Germline CDR1 is MGHRA and CDR2 is YSYEKL. The CDR3 reads CASRPRQLTQNTGELFF. CDR3 bases: TGCGCCAGCAGACCACGACAGTTGACTCAGAACACCGGGGAGCTGTTTTTT.

CDR3 region: CAWRRAYEQYF. The CDR3 DNA sequence: TGTGCCTGGAGGCGAGCCTACGAGCAGTACTTC. J is TRBJ2-7 and V is TRBV30; D is undetermined. The CDR3 length is 11 residues. V lost 3 bases and J lost 2, with 5 bases in between. Germline V gene sequence: CDR1 GTSNPN, CDR2 SVGIG (reference sequence).

The chain links TRBV29-1 to TRBJ2-1; 8 nucleotides agree with TRBD2. This CDR3 comprises 13 residues. Looked up from germline, CDR1 is SQVTM and CDR2 is ANQGSEA. Trimming at V came to 8 bases and at J to 2 bases, leaving 5 bases not matched to a gene. As DNA, the CDR3 is TGCAGCTCCGAGCGGGGGACCTACAATGAGCAGTTCTTC. This gives the protein CSSERGTYNEQFF.

V and J are TRBV6-5 and TRBJ1-2, with TRBD1 matching over 7 bases. The germline V gene has CDR1 MNHEY and CDR2 SVGAGI. The CDR3 consists of 13 residues. Losses at the gene ends were 4 bases for V and 8 bases for J; bases not matched to a gene: 7. CDR3 nucleotide sequence: TGTGCCAGCAGTTTCCGACAGGGTCGGGGCTACACCTTC. Translated: CASSFRQGRGYTF.

The chain uses TRBV6-5 and TRBJ2-3; 12 nucleotides match TRBD2. The CDR3 contains 15 residues. Trimming removed 5 bases from V and 5 bases from J; junction bases left unmatched: 5. Per the germline V gene, CDR1 is MNHEY and CDR2 is SVGAGI. For the CDR3, the DNA is TGTGCCAGCAGTCGACTAGCGGGAGCGGGAGATACGCAGTATTTT. Its protein is CASSRLAGAGDTQYF.

The chain's CDR3 is CASSLGGGTYNEQFF. The CDR3 coding sequence is TGTGCCAGCTCACTGGGAGGGGGTACCTACAATGAGCAGTTCTTC. The chain recombines TRBV18 with TRBJ2-1; D may be TRBD2 (7 bases). The length of the CDR3 is 15 residues. Germline values: CDR1 KGHSH, CDR2 LQKENI. V was shortened by 4 bases and J by 2 bases, with 12 bases between the two germline ends. The complete variable domain, with remaining parts taken from reference TRBV18 and TRBJ2-1, reads NAGVMQNPRHLVRRRGQEARLRCSPMKGHSHVYWYRQLPEEGLKFMVYLQKENIIDESGMPKERFSAEFPKEGPSILRIQQVVRGDSAAYFCASSLGGGTYNEQFFGPGTRLTVL.

The rearrangement joins TRBV7-8 to TRBJ1-1; a possible D gene is TRBD1 (5 bases). Per germline, CDR1 SGHVS and CDR2 FQNEAQ. The CDR3 has 15 residues. V was shortened by 5 bases and J by 0 bases, with 13 bases between the two germline ends. CDR3 region: CASSITGTVNTEAFF. CDR3 DNA: TGTGCCAGCAGCATCACCGGGACTGTGAACACTGAAGCTTTCTTT.

This chain connects TRBV11-3 to TRBJ2-7; D gene unclear. CDR1 and CDR2 from the germline V gene are SGHNT and YENEEA. The CDR3 consists of 11 residues. Trimming took 4 bases from V and 2 from J, leaving 3 bases between them. The CDR3 loop reads CASSSAYEQYF. In DNA form, the CDR3 reads TGTGCCAGCAGCTCCGCCTACGAGCAGTACTTC.

The V and J genes are TRBV18 and TRBJ1-5; D may be TRBD1 (5 bases). The CDR3 loop spans 17 amino acids. Trimming took 2 bases from V and 0 from J, leaving 14 bases between them. The germline V gene encodes CDR1 KGHSH and CDR2 LQKENI. The CDR3 here is CASSPAGNGYSNQPQHF. CDR3 DNA: TGTGCCAGCTCACCAGCAGGGAATGGATATAGCAATCAGCCCCAGCATTTT.

CDR3 residues: CASSLVGAMAFF. The CDR3 DNA sequence: TGTGCCAGCAGTTTAGTAGGGGCGATGGCTTTCTTT. The chain has TRBV28 and TRBJ1-1; a possible D gene is TRBD1 (5 bases). V was pared by 2 bases and J by 11 bases, with 12 bases between. Germline V gives CDR1 MDHEN, CDR2 SYDVKM. The CDR3 has 12 residues.

V and J are TRBV6-6 and TRBJ2-5, with D perhaps TRBD2 (5 bases). The CDR3 is 13 amino acids. Trimming pared 6 bases from V and 2 bases from J, leaving 10 bases between. In germline, CDR1 is MNHNY, CDR2 SVGAGI (reference sequence). CDR3 in DNA: TGTGCCAGCAGCCTGGACTTTCAAGAGACCCAGTACTTC. This translates into CASSLDFQETQYF.

The rearrangement uses TRBV7-2 and TRBJ1-5; 9 bases line up with TRBD1. The V segment lost 2 bases and the J segment 2 bases; nucleotides outside the gene matches: 1. From germline, CDR1 is SGHTA and CDR2 FQGNSA. This CDR3 is 15 amino acids long. In DNA form, the CDR3 reads TGTGCCAGCAGCTTAAGGACAGGGGGCAATCAGCCCCAGCATTTT. Translated, it gives CASSLRTGGNQPQHF.

The chain is built from TRBV4-3 and TRBJ2-3; 14 nucleotides align to TRBD2. Unmatched junction bases numbered 9, after V lost 3 bases and J lost 1 base. Per the germline V gene, CDR1 is LGHNA and CDR2 is YSLEER. This CDR3 has 19 residues. CDR3 protein: CASSHAGTSGSGGTDTQYF. In DNA, the CDR3 is TGCGCCAGCAGCCATGCCGGGACTAGCGGGAGTGGGGGCACAGATACGCAGTATTTT.

The chain combines TRBV15 with TRBJ1-2, with D possibly being TRBD1 (5 bases). Per the germline V gene, CDR1 is LNHNV and CDR2 is YYDKDF (reference sequence). V was cut by 5 bases and J by 8 bases, with 12 bases left in between. This CDR3 has 12 amino acids. This chain's CDR3 is CATSLGLGGYTF. DNA for the CDR3: TGTGCCACCAGCCTGGGGCTCGGGGGCTACACCTTC.

The chain joins TRBV4-3 to TRBJ1-1; 8 bases fit TRBD1. The CDR3 covers 15 residues. The germline V gene encodes CDR1 LGHNA and CDR2 YSLEER. Germline trimming cut 2 bases from V and 1 base from J; bases unmatched to any gene: 3. CDR3 sequence: CASSQRTGWNTEAFF. The CDR3 coding sequence is TGCGCCAGCAGCCAAAGGACAGGGTGGAACACTGAAGCTTTCTTT.

V is TRBV4-1 and J is TRBJ2-3, with TRBD2 matching 7 bases. CDR1 and CDR2 from the germline V gene are MGHRA and YSYEKL. This CDR3 contains 17 residues. Unmatched junction bases numbered 9, after V lost 3 bases and J lost 0 bases. CDR3 loop: CASSQRASGTSTDTQYF. DNA for the CDR3: TGCGCCAGCAGCCAGCGAGCTAGCGGAACTAGCACAGATACGCAGTATTTT.

The chain joins TRBV7-2 to TRBJ1-4, with 9 bases matching TRBD1. CDR1 is SGHTA, CDR2 FQGNSA, per germline. This CDR3 region has 15 residues. V dropped 2 bases and J dropped 7; count of bases not matched to a gene: 5. CDR3 in amino acids: CASSLNTGGGEKLFF. The DNA of the CDR3 is TGTGCCAGCAGCTTAAACACAGGGGGCGGTGAAAAACTGTTTTTT.

This clone came up once. This chain links TRBV27 with TRBJ1-1; D is perhaps TRBD1 (6 bases). The germline gives CDR1 MNHEY, CDR2 SMNVEV (reference sequence). Trimming removed 5 bases at V and 0 bases at J, with 25 bases between. The CDR3 covers 19 residues. CDR3 nucleotides: TGTGCCAGCAGTCCCCCCGTGCGGCAGGGGCGAAATATGAACACTGAAGCTTTCTTT. Translation gives CASSPPVRQGRNMNTEAFF.